This T cell receptor (beta chain) stems from a study of OX40 agonist ivuxolimab in advanced cancers. The repertoire was sequenced with immunoSEQ multiplex PCR; TCRdb's copy has only in-frame clones and lacks some. The sample gives under 50,000 clones, 88% of which show up once; just under 8% is in the top ten. Germline CDR1 is MDHEN and CDR2 is SYDVKM. The CDR3 runs 12 residues. Deletions cut 3 bases from V and 2 bases from J, with 4 bases between. This TCR was sampled from an adult with an advanced solid tumor such as melanoma, head and neck, liver or kidney cancer. The sample in question was CD4+ or CD8+ T cells sorted from blood, obtained in a trial of the OX40 agonist ivuxolimab. This chain links TRBV28 with TRBJ1-1, with D unresolved. The CDR3 bases are TGTGCCAGCAGTTTGTCAAACACTGAAGCTTTCTTT. As protein: CASSLSNTEAFF.